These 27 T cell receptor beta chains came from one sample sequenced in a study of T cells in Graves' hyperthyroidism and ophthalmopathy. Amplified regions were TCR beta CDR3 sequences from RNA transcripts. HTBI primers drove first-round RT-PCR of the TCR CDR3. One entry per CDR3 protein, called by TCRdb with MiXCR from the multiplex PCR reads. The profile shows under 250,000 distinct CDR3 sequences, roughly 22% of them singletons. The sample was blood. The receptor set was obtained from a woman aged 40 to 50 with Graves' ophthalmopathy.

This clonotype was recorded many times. As DNA, the CDR3 is TGTGCCAGCAGCCAACTAAGCTTAGCGGGAGGGTCCGAGCAGTACTTC. Amino acid sequence: CASSQLSLAGGSEQYF. J is TRBJ2-7 and V is TRBV3-1; 11 positions agree with TRBD2. This CDR3 has 16 amino acids. V was clipped by 2 bases and J by 6 bases; unmatched bases: 9. Germline V lookup: CDR1 LGHDT, CDR2 YNNKEL (reference sequence).

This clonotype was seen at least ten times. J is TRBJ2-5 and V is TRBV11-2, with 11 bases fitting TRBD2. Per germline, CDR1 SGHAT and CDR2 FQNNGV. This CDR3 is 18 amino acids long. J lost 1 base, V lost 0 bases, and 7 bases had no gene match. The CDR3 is CASSLEGWGTSGQETQYF. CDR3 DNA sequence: TGTGCCAGCAGCTTAGAGGGGTGGGGGACTAGCGGCCAAGAGACCCAGTACTTC.

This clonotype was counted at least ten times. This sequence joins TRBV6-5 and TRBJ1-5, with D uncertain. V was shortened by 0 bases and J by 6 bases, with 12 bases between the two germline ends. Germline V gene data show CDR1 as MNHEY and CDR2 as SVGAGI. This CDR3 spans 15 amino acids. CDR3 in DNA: TGTGCCAGCAGTTACTCAGGGCACTCCCTTCAGCCCCAGCATTTT. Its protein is CASSYSGHSLQPQHF.

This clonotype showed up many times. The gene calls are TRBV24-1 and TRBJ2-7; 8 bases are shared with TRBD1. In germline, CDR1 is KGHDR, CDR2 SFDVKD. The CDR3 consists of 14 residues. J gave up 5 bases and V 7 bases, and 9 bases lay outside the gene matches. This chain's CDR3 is CATSPRTGYNEQYF. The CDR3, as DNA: TGTGCCACCAGCCCAAGGACAGGGTACAACGAGCAGTACTTC.

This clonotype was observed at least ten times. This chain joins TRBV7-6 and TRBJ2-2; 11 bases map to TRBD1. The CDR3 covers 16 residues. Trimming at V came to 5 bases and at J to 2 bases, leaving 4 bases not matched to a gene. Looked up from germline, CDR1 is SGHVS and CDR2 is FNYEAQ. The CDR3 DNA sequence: TGTGCCAGCAGCCGTCGGACAGGGGGCAACACCGGGGAGCTGTTTTTT. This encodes CASSRRTGGNTGELFF. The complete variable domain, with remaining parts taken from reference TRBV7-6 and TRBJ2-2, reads GAGVSQSPRYKVTKRGQDVALRCDPISGHVSLYWYRQALGQGPEFLTYFNYEAQQDKSGLPNDRFSAERPEGSISTLTIQRTEQRDSAMYRCASSRRTGGNTGELFFGEGSRLTVL.

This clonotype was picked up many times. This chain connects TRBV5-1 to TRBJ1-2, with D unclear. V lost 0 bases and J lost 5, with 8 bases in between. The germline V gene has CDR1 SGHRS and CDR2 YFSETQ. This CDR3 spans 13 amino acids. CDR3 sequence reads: CASSLGTVYGYTF. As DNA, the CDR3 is TGCGCCAGCAGCTTGGGTACGGTGTATGGCTACACCTTC. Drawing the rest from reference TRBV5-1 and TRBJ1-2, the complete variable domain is KAGVTQTPRYLIKTRGQQVTLSCSPISGHRSVSWYQQTPGQGLQFLFEYFSETQRNKGNFPGRFSGRQFSNSRSEMNVSTLELGDSALYLCASSLGTVYGYTFGSGTRLTVV.

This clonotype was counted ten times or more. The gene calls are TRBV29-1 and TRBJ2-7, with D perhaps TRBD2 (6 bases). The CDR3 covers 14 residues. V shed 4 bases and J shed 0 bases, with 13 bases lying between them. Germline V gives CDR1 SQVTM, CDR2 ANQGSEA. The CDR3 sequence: CSVAGGASSYEQYF. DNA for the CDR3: TGCAGCGTTGCGGGCGGGGCTAGCTCCTACGAGCAGTACTTC.

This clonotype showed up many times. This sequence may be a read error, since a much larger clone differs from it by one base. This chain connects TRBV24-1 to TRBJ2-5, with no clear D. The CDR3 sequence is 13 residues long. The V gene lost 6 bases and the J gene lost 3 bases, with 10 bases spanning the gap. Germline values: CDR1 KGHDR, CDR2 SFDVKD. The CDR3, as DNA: TGTGCCACCAGTCTCTCTTTGGAAGAGACCCAGTACTTC. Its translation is CATSLSLEETQYF.

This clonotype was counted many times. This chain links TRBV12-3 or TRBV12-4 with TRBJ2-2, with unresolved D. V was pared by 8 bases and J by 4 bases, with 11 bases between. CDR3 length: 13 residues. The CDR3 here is CASLSSSTGELFF. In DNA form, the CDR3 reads TGTGCCAGCCTCTCATCGTCCACCGGGGAGCTGTTTTTT.

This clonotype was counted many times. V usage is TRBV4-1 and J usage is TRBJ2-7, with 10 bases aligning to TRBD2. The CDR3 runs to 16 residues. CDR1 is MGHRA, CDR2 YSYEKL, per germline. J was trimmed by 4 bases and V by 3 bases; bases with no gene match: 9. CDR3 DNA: TGCGCCAGCAGCCAGGTCTTGTCTAGCGGGAGTTACGAGCAGTACTTC. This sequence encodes CASSQVLSSGSYEQYF.

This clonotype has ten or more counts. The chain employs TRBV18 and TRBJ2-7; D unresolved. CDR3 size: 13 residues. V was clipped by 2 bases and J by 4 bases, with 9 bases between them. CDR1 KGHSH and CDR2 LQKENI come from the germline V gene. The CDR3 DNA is TGTGCCAGCTCACCAGGTCCCGCTTACGAGCAGTACTTC. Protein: CASSPGPAYEQYF.

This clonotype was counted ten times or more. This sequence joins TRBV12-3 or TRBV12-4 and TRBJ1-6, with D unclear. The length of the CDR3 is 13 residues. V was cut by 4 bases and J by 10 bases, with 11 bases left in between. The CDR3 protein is CASSSKSSSPLHF. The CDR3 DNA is TGTGCCAGCAGTTCAAAATCCTCCTCACCCCTCCACTTT.

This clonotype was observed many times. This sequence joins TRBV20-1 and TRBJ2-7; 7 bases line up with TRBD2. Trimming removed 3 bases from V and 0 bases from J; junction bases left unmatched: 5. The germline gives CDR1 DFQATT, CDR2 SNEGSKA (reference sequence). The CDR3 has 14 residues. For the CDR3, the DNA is TGCAGTGCTAGTAGCCTAGCGGCCTCCTACGAGCAGTACTTC. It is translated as CSASSLAASYEQYF.

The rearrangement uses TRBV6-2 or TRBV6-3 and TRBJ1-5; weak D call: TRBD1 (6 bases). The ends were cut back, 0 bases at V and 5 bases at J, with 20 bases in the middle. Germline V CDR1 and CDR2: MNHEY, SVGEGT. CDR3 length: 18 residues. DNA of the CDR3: TGTGCCAGCAGTTACTCTCCAGGGGACGCGTTCTCGTATCAGCCCCAGCATTTT. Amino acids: CASSYSPGDAFSYQPQHF.

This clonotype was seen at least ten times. The DNA for the CDR3 is TGTGCCAGCAGTTCGGAAGGGGGCAGGACCACCTACGAGCAGTACTTC. Amino acid sequence: CASSSEGGRTTYEQYF. J is TRBJ2-7 and V is TRBV28; TRBD1 matches 7 bases. The germline V gene has CDR1 MDHEN and CDR2 SYDVKM. CDR3 length: 16 residues. The junction had 11 bases not matched to a gene; V was cut back by 4 bases and J by 2 bases. Drawing the rest from reference TRBV28 and TRBJ2-7, the complete variable domain is DVKVTQSSRYLVKRTGEKVFLECVQDMDHENMFWYRQDPGLGLRLIYFSYDVKMKEKGDIPEGYSVSREKKERFSLILESASTNQTSMYLCASSSEGGRTTYEQYFGPGTRLTVT.

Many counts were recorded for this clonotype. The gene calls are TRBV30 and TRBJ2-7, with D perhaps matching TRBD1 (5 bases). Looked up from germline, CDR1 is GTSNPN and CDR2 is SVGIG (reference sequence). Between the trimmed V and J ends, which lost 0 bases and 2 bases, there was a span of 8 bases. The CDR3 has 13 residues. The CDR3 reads CAWSVMGPYEQYF. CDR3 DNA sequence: TGTGCCTGGAGTGTAATGGGGCCCTACGAGCAGTACTTC.

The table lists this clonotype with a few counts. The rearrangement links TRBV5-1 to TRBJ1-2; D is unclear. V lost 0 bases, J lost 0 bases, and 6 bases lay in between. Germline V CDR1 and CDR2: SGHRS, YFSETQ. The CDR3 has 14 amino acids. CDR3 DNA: TGCGCCAGCAGCTTGGAGGGCGCTAACTATGGCTACACCTTC. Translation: CASSLEGANYGYTF.

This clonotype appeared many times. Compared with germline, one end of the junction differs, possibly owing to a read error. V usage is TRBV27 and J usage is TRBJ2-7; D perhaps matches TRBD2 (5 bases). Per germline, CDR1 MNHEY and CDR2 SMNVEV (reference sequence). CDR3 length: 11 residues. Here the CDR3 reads CARPRWEQSGF. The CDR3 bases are TGTGCCAGACCCCGCTGGGAGCAGTCGGGCTTC.

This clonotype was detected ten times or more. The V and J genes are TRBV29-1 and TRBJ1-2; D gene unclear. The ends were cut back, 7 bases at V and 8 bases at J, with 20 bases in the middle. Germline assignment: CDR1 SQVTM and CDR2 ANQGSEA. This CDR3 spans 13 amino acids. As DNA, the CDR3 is TGCAGCGCCGGTCGGTCCCACCGAGACGGCTACACCTTC. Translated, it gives CSAGRSHRDGYTF.

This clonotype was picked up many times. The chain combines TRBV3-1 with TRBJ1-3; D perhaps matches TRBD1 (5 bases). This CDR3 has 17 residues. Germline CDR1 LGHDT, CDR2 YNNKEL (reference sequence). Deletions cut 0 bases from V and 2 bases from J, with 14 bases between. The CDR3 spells CASSQDALGGTGNTIYF. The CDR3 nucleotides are TGTGCCAGCAGCCAAGACGCCCTCGGGGGAACTGGAAACACCATATATTTT. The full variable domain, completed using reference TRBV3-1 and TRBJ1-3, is DTAVSQTPKYLVTQMGNDKSIKCEQNLGHDTMYWYKQDSKKFLKIMFSYNNKELIINETVPNRFSPKSPDKAHLNLHINSLELGDSAVYFCASSQDALGGTGNTIYFGEGSWLTVV.

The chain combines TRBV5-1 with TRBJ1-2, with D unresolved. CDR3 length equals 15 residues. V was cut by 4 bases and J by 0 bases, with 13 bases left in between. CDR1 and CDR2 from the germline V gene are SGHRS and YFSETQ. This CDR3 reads CASSAPGGANYGYTF. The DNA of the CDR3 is TGCGCCAGCAGCGCTCCCGGCGGTGCTAACTATGGCTACACCTTC. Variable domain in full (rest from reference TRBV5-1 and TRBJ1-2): KAGVTQTPRYLIKTRGQQVTLSCSPISGHRSVSWYQQTPGQGLQFLFEYFSETQRNKGNFPGRFSGRQFSNSRSEMNVSTLELGDSALYLCASSAPGGANYGYTFGSGTRLTVV.

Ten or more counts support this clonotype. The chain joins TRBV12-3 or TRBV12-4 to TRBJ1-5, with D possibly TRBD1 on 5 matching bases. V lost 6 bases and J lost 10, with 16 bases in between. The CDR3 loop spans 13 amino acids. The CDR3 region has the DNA TGTGCCAGCAGCCTACAGGTCCCCCTACCCCAGCATTTT. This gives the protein CASSLQVPLPQHF.

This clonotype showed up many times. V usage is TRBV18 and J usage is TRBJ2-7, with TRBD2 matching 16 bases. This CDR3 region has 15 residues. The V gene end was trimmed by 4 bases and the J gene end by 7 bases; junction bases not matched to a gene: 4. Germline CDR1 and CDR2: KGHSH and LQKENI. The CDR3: CASSHPGLAGGEQYF. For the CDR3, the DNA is TGTGCCAGCTCACACCCGGGACTAGCGGGAGGGGAGCAGTACTTC.

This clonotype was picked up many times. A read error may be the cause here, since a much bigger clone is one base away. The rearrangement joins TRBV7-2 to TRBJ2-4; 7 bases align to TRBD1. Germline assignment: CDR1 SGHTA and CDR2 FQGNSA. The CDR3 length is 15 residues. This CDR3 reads CASSSDRVAKNVQYF. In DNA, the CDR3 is TGTGCCAGCAGCAGTGACAGGGTAGCCAAAAACGTTCAGTACTTC. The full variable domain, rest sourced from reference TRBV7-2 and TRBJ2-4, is GAGVSQSPSNKVTEKGKDVELRCDPISGHTALYWYRQSLGQGLEFLIYFQGNSAPDKSGLPSDRFSAERTGGSVSTLTIQRTQQEDSAVYLCASSSDRVAKNVQYFGAGTRLSVL.

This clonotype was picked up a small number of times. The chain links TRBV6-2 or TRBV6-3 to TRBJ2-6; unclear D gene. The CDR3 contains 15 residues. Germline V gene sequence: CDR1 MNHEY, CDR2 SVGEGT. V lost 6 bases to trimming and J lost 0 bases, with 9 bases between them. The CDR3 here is CASRHFGSGANVLTF. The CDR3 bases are TGTGCCAGCAGGCACTTTGGCTCTGGGGCCAACGTCCTGACTTTC.

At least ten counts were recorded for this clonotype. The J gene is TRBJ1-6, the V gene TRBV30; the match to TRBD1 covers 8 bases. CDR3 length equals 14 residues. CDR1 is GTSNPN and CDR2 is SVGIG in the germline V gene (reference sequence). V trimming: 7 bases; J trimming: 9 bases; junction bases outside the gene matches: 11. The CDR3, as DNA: TGTGCCTCGAACGTCGGACAGGGTAGTTCACCCCTCCACTTT. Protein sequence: CASNVGQGSSPLHF. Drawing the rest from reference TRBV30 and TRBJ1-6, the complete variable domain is SQTIHQWPATLVQPVGSPLSLECTVEGTSNPNLYWYRQAAGRGLQLLFYSVGIGQISSEVPQNLSASRPQDRQFILSSKKLLLSDSGFYLCASNVGQGSSPLHFGNGTRLTVT.

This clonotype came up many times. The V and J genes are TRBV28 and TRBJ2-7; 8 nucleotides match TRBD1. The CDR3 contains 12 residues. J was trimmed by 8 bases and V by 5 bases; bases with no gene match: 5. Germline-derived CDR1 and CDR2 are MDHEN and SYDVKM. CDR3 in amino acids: CASSVQGDKQYF. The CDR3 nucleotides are TGTGCCAGCAGTGTACAGGGGGACAAGCAGTACTTC.